This T cell receptor beta chain was observed in a study of cytomegalovirus exposure and HLA in healthy donors. The study, taken as a whole, reports: The authors confirmed in vitro that three CMV-associated chains were specific for CMV antigens. Earlier findings revealed that most TCR beta V segments proved productive either about 90% or about 30% of the time. A later analysis, which compared TCR beta chains of equal frequency, found the HLA-associated ones more clonally expanded.

This clone was detected a few times. The antigen remains unidentified. Unmatched junction bases numbered 5, after V lost 6 bases and J lost 7 bases. This CDR3 comprises 14 residues. Germline V gene sequence: CDR1 MRHNA, CDR2 SNTAGT. PCR involved 60 Vbeta and 13 Jbeta primers. TCRdb's copy holds only in-frame clones and misses some; the assay was immunoSEQ multiplex PCR. There are more than 20,000 clones in the sample; roughly three quarters occur only once, and more than 4.5% lies in the top ten. This chain links TRBV6-4 with TRBJ1-6, with 8 nucleotides matching TRBD1. The receptor comes from a male donor in good health and CMV-seronegative. Sequencing was carried out using PBMCs. The CDR3 coding sequence is TGTGCCAGCAGCCCTACAGGGGGAAATTCACCCCTCCACTTT. This codes for CASSPTGGNSPLHF.